This T cell receptor beta chain was sequenced for a study of identical twins. Study outcomes and limitations: Cord blood beta clonotypes that were abundant carried fewer insertions, and memory repertoires showed no such trend. Rather than following the same donors, the conclusions depended on cross-sectional statistical analysis.

Trimming shortened V by 10 bases and J by 4 bases, and 16 bases separated the two germline ends. The CDR3 sequence is 14 residues long. The germline V gene has CDR1 MNHEY and CDR2 SMNVEV (reference sequence). Points on this clonotype: Its antigen is as yet unknown.

Addition of a universal primer site occurred through template switching, and cDNA carried unique molecular identifiers. TCRdb recomputed calls from the 5' RACE reads with MiXCR, one row per CDR3 protein. The sample has approximately 600,000 distinct CDR3 sequences, roughly 9.5% seen once. These data are also associated with another study on yellow fever vaccine responses in identical twins. That work adds: It has been reported that, in twins, the vaccine T cell response seemed partly convergent and partly personalized.

The source is a woman younger than 30 in good health. V is TRBV27 and J is TRBJ2-2; D possibly uses TRBD1 or TRBD2 (6 bases each). The sequenced sample consisted of PBMCs. In DNA form, the CDR3 reads TGTGCCACCCGTTGGGGGGCCCTCACCGGGGAGCTGTTTTTT. It codes for CATRWGALTGELFF.